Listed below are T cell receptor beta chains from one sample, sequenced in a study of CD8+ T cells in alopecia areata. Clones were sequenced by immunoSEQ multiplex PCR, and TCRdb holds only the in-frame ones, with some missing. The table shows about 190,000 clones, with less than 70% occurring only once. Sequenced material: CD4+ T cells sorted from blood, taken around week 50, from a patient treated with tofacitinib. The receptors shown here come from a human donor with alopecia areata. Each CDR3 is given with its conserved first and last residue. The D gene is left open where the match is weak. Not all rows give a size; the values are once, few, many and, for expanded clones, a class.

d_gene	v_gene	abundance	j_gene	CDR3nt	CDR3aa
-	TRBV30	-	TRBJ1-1	TGTGCCTGGAACAACATCTTGGGAGCAGCTTTCTTT	CAWNNILGAAFF
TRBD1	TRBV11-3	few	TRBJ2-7	TGTGCCAGCAGCTTAGGAGAGAGGCGACAGGGGGCCTACGAGCAGTACTTC	CASSLGERRQGAYEQYF
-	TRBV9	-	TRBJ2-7	TGTGCCAGCAGCGTAGCCGACTTCGCCTACGAGCAGTACTTC	CASSVADFAYEQYF
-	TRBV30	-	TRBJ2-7	TGTGCCTGGAGTGAACATGTTCCTCTGAGGGAGTACGAGCAGTACTTC	CAWSEHVPLREYEQYF
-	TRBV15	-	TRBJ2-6	TGTGCCACCAGCAAGGGACATTCCTCTGGGGCCAACGTCCTGACTTTC	CATSKGHSSGANVLTF
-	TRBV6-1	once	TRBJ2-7	TGTGCCAGCAGTGTCGCCGGGACAACAACCTACGAGCAGTACTTC	CASSVAGTTTYEQYF
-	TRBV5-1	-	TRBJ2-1	TGCGCCAGCAGCTTTCAAGGGGTAGGGGTCGGCAATGAGCAGTTCTTC	CASSFQGVGVGNEQFF
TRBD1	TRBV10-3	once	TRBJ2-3	TGTGCCATGTCGACAGGGGCCACAGATACGCAGTATTTT	CAMSTGATDTQYF
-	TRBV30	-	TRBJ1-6	TGTGCCTGGACCGACGGGCAGTTAGTTTATAATTCACCCCTCCACTTT	CAWTDGQLVYNSPLHF
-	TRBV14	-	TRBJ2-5	TGTGCCAGCAGCCAAGGACGAGGACAGCTCCAGTACTTC	CASSQGRGQLQYF
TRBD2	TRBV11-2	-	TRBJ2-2	TGTGCCAGCAGCTCCGGGCAGGGAGGGACCGGGGAGCTGTTTTTT	CASSSGQGGTGELFF
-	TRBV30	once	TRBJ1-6	TGTGCCTGGGGTGGAGGAGGTTCACCCCTCCACTTT	CAWGGGGSPLHF
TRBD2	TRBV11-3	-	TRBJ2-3	TGTGCCAGCAGCTGGACCGGGACTAGCAAGACAGATACGCAGTATTTT	CASSWTGTSKTDTQYF
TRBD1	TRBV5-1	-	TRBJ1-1	TGCGCCAGCAGCTTGAGGACAGGGGGGAACACTGAAGCTTTCTTT	CASSLRTGGNTEAFF
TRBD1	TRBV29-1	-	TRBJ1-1	TGCAGCGCCCGGACAGGCTGGGGGATGAGCACTGAAGCTTTCTTT	CSARTGWGMSTEAFF
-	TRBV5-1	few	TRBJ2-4	TGCGCCAGCAGCCTCGGACCAGAGGGGACAAACATTCAGTACTTC	CASSLGPEGTNIQYF
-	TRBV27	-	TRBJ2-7	TGTGCCAGCAGGCGGGACTCCTTAGCCTACGAGCAGTACTTC	CASRRDSLAYEQYF
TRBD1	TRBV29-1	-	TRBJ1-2	TGCAGCGCCCTGACAGGGTATGGCTACACCTTC	CSALTGYGYTF
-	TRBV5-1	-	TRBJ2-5	TGCGCCAGCAGCGTGACTATTCAGATCGGGGAGCAGTACTTC	CASSVTIQIGEQYF
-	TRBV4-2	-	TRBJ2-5	TGTGCCAGCAGCCCGCGGCCACAAGAGACCCAGTACTTC	CASSPRPQETQYF
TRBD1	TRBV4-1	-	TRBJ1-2	TGCGCCAGCAGCACGGGGACAGGGCCAACCTTCCTCCTTAACTATGGCTACACCTTC	CASSTGTGPTFLLNYGYTF
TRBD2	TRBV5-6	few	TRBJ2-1	TGTGCCAGCAGCTTTAAGCGGGGGGGCAATGAGCAGTTCTTC	CASSFKRGGNEQFF
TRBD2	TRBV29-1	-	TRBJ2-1	TGCAGCGTCGCCCTTAGCGGGGGTACGTATGAGCAGTTCTTC	CSVALSGGTYEQFF
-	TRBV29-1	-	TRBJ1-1	TGCAGCGTTGCCCCAGGTCCTGAAGCTTTCTTT	CSVAPGPEAFF
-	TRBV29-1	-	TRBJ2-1	TGCAGCGCCGAGGGACTTAGAAATGAGCAGTTCTTC	CSAEGLRNEQFF
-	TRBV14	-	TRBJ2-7	TGTGCCAGCAGCCGAGAAACCTACGAGCAGTACTTC	CASSRETYEQYF
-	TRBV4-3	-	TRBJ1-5	TGCGCCAGCAGCGCCCACAGGGAGTGGGGCAATCAGCCCCAGCATTTT	CASSAHREWGNQPQHF
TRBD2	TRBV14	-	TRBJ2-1	TGTGCCAGCAGCCAAGTCGAACTAGCGGGTAGGGGATCCTACAATGAGCAGTTCTTC	CASSQVELAGRGSYNEQFF
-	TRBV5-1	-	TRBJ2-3	TGCGCCAGCAGCCAGGAAGATACGCAGTATTTT	CASSQEDTQYF
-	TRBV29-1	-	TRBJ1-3	TGCAGCGTTGTTACGGTTGGAAACACCATATATTTT	CSVVTVGNTIYF
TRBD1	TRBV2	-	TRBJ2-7	TGTGCCAGTGGACAGGGGGTAAGGGAGCAGTACTTC	CASGQGVREQYF
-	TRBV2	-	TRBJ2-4	TGTGCCAGCAGTGAGTTGGACAACATTCAGTACTTC	CASSELDNIQYF
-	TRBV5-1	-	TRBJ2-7	TGCGCCAGCAGCTTGGTGGGGAACGAGCAGTACTTC	CASSLVGNEQYF
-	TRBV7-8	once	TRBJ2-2	TGTGCCAGCAGCCCACAGGGATCGGGGACCGGGGAGCTGTTTTTT	CASSPQGSGTGELFF
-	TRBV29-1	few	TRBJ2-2	TGCAGCGTTGTGGGCACTATAACTGGCGGGGAGCTGTTTTTT	CSVVGTITGGELFF